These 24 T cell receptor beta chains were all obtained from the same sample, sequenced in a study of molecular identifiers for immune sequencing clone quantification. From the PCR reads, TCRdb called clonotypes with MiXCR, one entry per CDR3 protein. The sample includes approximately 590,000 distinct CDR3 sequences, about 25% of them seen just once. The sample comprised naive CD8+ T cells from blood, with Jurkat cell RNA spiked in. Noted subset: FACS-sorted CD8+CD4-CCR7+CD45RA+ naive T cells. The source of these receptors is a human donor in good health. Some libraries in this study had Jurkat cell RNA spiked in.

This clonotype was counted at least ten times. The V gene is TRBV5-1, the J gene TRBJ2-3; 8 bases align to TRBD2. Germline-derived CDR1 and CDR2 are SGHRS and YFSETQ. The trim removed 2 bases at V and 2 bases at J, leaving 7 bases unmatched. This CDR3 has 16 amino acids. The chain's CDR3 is CASSFSASGFTDTQYF. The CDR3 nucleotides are TGCGCCAGCAGCTTTTCCGCTAGCGGGTTCACAGATACGCAGTATTTT.

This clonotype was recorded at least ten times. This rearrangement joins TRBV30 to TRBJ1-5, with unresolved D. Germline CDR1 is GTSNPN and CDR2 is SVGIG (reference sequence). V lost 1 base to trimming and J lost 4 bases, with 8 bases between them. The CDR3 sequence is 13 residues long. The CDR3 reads CAWSAWGNQPQHF. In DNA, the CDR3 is TGTGCCTGGAGTGCGTGGGGAAATCAGCCCCAGCATTTT.

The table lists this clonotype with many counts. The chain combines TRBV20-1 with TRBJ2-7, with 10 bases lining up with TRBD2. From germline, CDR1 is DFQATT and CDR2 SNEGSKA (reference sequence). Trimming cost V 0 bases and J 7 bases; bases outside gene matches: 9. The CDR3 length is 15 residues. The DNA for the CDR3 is TGCAGTGCTAGAGATGTCACTAGCGGGACCCAAGAGCAGTACTTC. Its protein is CSARDVTSGTQEQYF.

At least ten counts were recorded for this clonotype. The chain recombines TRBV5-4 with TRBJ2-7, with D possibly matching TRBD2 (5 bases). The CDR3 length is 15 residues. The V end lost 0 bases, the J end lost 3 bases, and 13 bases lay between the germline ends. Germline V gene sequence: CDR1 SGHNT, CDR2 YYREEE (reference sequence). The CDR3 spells CASSLEVGRGYEQYF. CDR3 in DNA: TGTGCCAGCAGCTTGGAGGTGGGCCGGGGCTACGAGCAGTACTTC.

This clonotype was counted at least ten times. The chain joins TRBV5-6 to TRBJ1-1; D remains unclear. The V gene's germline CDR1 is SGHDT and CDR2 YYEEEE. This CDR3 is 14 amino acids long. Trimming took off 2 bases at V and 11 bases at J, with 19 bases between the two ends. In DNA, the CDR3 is TGTGCCAGCAGCTTTTCGTTCAGTTTTGAAGTGGCTTTCTTT. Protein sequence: CASSFSFSFEVAFF. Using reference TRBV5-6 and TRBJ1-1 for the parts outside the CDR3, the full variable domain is DAGVTQSPTHLIKTRGQQVTLRCSPKSGHDTVSWYQQALGQGPQFIFQYYEEEERQRGNFPDRFSGHQFPNYSSELNVNALLLGDSALYLCASSFSFSFEVAFFGQGTRLTVV.

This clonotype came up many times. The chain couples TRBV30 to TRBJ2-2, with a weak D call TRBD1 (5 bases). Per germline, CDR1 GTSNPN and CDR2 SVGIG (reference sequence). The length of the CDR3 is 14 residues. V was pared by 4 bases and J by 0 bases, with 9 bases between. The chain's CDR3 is CAWNQGPNTGELFF. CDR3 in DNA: TGTGCCTGGAACCAGGGCCCGAACACCGGGGAGCTGTTTTTT. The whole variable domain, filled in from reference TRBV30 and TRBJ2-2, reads SQTIHQWPATLVQPVGSPLSLECTVEGTSNPNLYWYRQAAGRGLQLLFYSVGIGQISSEVPQNLSASRPQDRQFILSSKKLLLSDSGFYLCAWNQGPNTGELFFGEGSRLTVL.

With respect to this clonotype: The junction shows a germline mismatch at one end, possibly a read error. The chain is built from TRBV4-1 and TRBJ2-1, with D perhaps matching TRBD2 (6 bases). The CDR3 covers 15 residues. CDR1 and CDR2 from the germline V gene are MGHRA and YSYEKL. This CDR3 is CARSQDFGGYNEQFF. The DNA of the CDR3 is TGCGCCCGCAGCCAAGATTTCGGGGGCTACAATGAGCAGTTCTTC.

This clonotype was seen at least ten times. CDR3 coding DNA: TGTGCCAGCAGCTTAGGAGCGGGGGGGCGCCCGGAGACCCAGTACTTC. Amino acids: CASSLGAGGRPETQYF. The rearrangement links TRBV7-2 to TRBJ2-5; 10 bases fit TRBD2. The CDR3 consists of 16 residues. The V gene end was trimmed by 1 base and the J gene end by 5 bases; junction bases not matched to a gene: 7. The germline V gene encodes CDR1 SGHTA and CDR2 FQGNSA.

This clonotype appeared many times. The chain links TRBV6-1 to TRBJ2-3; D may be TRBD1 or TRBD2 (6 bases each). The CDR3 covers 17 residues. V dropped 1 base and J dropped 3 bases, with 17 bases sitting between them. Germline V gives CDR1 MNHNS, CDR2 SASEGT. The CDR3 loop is CASSEVRGAEETDTQYF. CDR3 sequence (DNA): TGTGCCAGCAGTGAAGTAAGGGGGGCGGAGGAAACAGATACGCAGTATTTT.

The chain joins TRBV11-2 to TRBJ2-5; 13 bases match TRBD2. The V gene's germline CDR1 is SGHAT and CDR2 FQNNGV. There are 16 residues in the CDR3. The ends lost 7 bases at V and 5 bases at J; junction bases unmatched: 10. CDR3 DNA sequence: TGTGCCAGCACCGCACTAGCGGGGGGGCTGAGGGAGACCCAGTACTTC. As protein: CASTALAGGLRETQYF.

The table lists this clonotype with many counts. In DNA form, the CDR3 reads TGTGCTAGTGGTTTGGAACTGAACACCGGGGAGCTGTTTTTT. Protein sequence: CASGLELNTGELFF. V and J are TRBV12-5 and TRBJ2-2; D is unclear. Trimming left V 1 base short and J 1 base short, with 4 bases between. The length of the CDR3 is 14 residues. Germline values: CDR1 LGHNT, CDR2 FRNRAP.

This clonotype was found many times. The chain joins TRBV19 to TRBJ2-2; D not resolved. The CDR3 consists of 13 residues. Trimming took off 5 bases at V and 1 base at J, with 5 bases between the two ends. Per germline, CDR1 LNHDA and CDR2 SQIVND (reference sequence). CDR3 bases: TGTGCCAGTAGTTGGGGGAACACCGGGGAGCTGTTTTTT. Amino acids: CASSWGNTGELFF.

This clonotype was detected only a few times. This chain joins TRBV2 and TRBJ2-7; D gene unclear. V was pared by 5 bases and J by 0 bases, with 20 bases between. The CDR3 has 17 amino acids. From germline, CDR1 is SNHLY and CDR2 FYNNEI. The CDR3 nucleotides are TGTGCCAGCAGTTATATCTGGACGGACGTTATCTCCTACGAGCAGTACTTC. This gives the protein CASSYIWTDVISYEQYF.

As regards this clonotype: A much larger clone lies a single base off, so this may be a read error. The CDR3 loop reads CASSAVTGQETQYF. CDR3 in DNA: TGTGCCAGCAGCGCCGTGACAGGCCAAGAGACCCAGTACTTC. V is TRBV5-6 and J is TRBJ2-5; tentative D call: TRBD1 (6 bases). Germline CDR1 SGHDT, CDR2 YYEEEE. The CDR3 spans 14 residues. Trimming shortened V by 4 bases and J by 1 base, and 11 bases separated the two germline ends.

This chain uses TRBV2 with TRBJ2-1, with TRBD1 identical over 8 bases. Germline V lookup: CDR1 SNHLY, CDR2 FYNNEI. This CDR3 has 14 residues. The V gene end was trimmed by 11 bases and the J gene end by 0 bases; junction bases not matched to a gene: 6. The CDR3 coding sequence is TGTGCCGGGACGGGACAGGACTCCTACAATGAGCAGTTCTTC. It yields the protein CAGTGQDSYNEQFF. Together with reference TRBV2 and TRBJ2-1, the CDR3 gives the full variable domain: EPEVTQTPSHQVTQMGQEVILRCVPISNHLYFYWYRQILGQKVEFLVSFYNNEISEKSEIFDDQFSVERPDGSNFTLKIRSTKLEDSAMYFCAGTGQDSYNEQFFGPGTRLTVL.

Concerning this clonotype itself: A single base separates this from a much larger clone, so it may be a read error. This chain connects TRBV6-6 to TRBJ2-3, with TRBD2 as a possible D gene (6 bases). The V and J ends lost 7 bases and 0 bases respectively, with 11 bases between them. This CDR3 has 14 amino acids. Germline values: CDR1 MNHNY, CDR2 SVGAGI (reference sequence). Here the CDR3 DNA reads TGTGCCAGCACCGGGACTGTCAGCACAGATACGCAGTATTTT. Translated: CASTGTVSTDTQYF.

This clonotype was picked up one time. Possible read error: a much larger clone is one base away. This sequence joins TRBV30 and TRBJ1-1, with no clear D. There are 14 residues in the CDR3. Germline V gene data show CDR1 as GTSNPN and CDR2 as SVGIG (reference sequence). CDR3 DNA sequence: TGTGCCTGGGGTGTACGCCCGGGGAACACTGAAGCTTTCTTT. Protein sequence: CAWGVRPGNTEAFF. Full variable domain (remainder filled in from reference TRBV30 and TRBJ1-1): SQTIHQWPATLVQPVGSPLSLECTVEGTSNPNLYWYRQAAGRGLQLLFYSVGIGQISSEVPQNLSASRPQDRQFILSSKKLLLSDSGFYLCAWGVRPGNTEAFFGQGTRLTVV.

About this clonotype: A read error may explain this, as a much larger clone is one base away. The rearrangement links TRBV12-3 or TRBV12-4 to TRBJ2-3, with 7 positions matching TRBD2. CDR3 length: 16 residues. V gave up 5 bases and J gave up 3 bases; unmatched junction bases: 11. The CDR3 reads CASSLDGGRRTDTQYF. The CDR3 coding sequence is TGTGCCAGCAGTCTTGACGGCGGGAGAAGGACAGATACGCAGTATTTT.

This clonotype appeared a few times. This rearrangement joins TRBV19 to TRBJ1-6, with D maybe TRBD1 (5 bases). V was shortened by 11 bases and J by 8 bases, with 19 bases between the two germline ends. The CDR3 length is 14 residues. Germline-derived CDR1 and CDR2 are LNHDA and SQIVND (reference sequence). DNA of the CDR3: TGTGCCGCTGGGGCAGGGAATTCGTATTCACCCCTCCACTTT. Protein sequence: CAAGAGNSYSPLHF.

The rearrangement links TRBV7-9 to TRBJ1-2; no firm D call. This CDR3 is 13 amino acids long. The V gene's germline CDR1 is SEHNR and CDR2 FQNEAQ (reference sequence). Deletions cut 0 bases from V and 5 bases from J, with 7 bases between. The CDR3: CASSLADVYGYTF. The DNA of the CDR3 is TGTGCCAGCAGCTTAGCTGATGTTTATGGCTACACCTTC.

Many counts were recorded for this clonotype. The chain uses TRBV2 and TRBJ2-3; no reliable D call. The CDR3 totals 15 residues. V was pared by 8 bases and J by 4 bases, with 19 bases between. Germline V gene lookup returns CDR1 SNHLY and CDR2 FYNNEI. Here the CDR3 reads CASQSRLGGPDTQYF. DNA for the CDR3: TGTGCCAGCCAATCGAGGTTAGGCGGACCAGATACGCAGTATTTT.

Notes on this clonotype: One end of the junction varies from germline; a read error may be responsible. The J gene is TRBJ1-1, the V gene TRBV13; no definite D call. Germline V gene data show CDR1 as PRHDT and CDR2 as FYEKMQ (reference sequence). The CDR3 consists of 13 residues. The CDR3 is CASSLVGNTEALF. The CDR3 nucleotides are TGTGCCAGCAGCTTAGTTGGGAACACTGAAGCTCTCTTT.

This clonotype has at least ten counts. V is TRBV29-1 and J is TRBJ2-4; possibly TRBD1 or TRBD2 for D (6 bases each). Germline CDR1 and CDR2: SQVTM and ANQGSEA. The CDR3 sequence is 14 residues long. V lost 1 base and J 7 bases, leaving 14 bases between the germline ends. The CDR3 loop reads CSVEGWGADNIQYF. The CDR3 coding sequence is TGCAGCGTTGAAGGTTGGGGGGCAGATAACATTCAGTACTTC. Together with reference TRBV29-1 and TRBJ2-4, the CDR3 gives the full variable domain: SAVISQKPSRDICQRGTSLTIQCQVDSQVTMMFWYRQQPGQSLTLIATANQGSEATYESGFVIDKFPISRPNLTFSTLTVSNMSPEDSSIYLCSVEGWGADNIQYFGAGTRLSVL.

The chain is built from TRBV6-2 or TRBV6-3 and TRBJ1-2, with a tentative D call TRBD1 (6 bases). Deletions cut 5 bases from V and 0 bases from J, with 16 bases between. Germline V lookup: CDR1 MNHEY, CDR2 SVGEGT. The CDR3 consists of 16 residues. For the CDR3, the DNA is TGTGCCAGCAGTCGCCCGGACAGACTCACTAACTATGGCTACACCTTC. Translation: CASSRPDRLTNYGYTF.